Described below is a single T cell receptor (beta chain) sequence and its context. What it recognizes is unknown. Clones were read by immunoSEQ multiplex PCR, and TCRdb kept only the in-frame ones, dropping some. The sample gives 65,000 to 75,000 clones, roughly 92% of which show up once; less than 6% is in the top ten. The data were obtained in a study of cytomegalovirus exposure and HLA in healthy donors. Overall study context: In a later analysis, it was reported that the approximately 120 validation repertoires had been produced on the same platform as the roughly 650 repertoires belonging to the first cohort.

V trimming: 7 bases; J trimming: 6 bases; junction bases outside the gene matches: 13. From germline, CDR1 is LNHDA and CDR2 SQIVND (reference sequence). The CDR3 contains 16 residues. Whole-study results and caveats: In a later analysis, first-cohort TCR clusters were found to tend to co-occur in the approximately 110 validation repertoires.

The material sequenced was PBMCs. This TCR was recovered from a man younger than 35 in good health and CMV-seropositive. This sequence joins TRBV19 and TRBJ2-1; 9 nucleotides match TRBD1. Written as DNA, the CDR3 is TGTGCCAGTATGGGAACCCGGGACAGGGCCGGCAATGAGCAGTTCTTC. Residues: CASMGTRDRAGNEQFF.